This TCR beta chain was identified in a study of technical replicates of blood from a handful of donors. The protocol was immunoSEQ multiplex PCR, while the TCRdb copy is restricted to in-frame clones and leaves out a portion. The data contain about 73,000 clones, about 92% of them singletons. This CDR3 contains 15 residues. CDR1 and CDR2 (germline): KGHSH, LQKENI. V dropped 6 bases and J dropped 2; count of bases not matched to a gene: 6. The sequenced material came from T cells isolated from PBMCs. The sequence was obtained from a human donor in good health. The chain uses TRBV18 and TRBJ2-5; 10 nucleotides align to TRBD2. CDR3 region: CASSPASGGQETQYF. In nucleotides, the CDR3 is TGTGCCAGCTCGCCAGCTAGCGGGGGACAAGAGACCCAGTACTTC.